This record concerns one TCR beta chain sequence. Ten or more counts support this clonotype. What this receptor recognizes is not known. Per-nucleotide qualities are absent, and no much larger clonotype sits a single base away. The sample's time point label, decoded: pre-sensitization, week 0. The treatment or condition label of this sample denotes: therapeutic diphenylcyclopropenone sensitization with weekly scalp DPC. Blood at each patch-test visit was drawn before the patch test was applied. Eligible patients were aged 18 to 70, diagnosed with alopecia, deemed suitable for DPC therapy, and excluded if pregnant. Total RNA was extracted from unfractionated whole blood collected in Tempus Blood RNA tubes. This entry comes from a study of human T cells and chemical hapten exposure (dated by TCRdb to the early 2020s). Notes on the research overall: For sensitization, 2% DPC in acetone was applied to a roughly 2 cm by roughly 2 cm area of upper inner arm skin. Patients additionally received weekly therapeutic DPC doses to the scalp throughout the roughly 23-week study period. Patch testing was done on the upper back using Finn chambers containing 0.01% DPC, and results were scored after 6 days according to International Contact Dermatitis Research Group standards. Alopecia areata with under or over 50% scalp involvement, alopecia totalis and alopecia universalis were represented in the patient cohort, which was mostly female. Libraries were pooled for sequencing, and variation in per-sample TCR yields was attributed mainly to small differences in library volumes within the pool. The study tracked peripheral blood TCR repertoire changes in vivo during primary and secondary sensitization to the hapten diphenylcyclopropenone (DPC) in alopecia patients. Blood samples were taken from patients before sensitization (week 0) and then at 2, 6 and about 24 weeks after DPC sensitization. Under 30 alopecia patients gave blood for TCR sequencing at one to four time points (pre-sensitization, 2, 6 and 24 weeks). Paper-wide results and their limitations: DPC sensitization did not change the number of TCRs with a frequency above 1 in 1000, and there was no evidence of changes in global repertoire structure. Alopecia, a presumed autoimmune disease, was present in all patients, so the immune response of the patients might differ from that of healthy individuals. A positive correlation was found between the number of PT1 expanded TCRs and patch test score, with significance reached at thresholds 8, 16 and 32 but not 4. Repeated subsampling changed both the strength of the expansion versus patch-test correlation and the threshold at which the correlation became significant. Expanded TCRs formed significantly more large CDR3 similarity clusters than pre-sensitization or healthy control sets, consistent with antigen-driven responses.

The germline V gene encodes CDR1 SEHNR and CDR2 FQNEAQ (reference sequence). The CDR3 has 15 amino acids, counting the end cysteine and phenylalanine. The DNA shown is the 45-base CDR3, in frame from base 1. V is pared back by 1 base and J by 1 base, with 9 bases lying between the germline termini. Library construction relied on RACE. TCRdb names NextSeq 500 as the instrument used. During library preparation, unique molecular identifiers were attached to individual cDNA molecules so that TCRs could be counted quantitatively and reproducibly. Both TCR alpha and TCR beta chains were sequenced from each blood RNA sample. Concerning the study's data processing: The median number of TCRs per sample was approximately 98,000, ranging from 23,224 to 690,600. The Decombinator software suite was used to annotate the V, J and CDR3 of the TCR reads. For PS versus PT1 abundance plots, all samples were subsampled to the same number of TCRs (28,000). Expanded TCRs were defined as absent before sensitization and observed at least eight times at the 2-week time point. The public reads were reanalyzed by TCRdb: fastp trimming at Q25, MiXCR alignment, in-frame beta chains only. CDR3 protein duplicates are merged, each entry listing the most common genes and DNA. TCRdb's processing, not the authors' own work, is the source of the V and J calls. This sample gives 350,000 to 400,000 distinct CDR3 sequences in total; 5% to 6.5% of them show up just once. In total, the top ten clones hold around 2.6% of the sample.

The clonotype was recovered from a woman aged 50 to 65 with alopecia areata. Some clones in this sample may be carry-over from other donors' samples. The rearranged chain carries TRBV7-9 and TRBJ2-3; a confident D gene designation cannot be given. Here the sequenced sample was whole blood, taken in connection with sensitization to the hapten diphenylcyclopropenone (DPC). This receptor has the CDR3 CASSLDVSGTDTQYF. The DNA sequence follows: TGTGCCAGCAGCTTAGATGTCTCCGGCACAGATACGCAGTATTTT.